Listed below are T cell receptor beta chains from one sample, sequenced in a study of robustness of blood B and T cell sequencing. TCRdb reprocessed the PCR reads via MiXCR and lists one record per CDR3 protein. The repertoire holds approximately 1,200 distinct CDR3 sequences, with approximately 78% as singletons. Sequencing used peripheral blood. All receptors derive from a human donor in good health. The CDR3 runs from the conserved cysteine through the conserved F or W. A D gene is named only where the DNA matches it firmly. Clone sizes are given selectively: once, few, many, or a class where the clone is expanded.

- | TRBJ1-1 | TRBV7-9 | - | TGTGCCAGCACCAAGGGACGGCTGAACACTGAAGCTTTCTTT | CASTKGRLNTEAFF
- | TRBJ1-2 | TRBV20-1 | TRBD1 | TGCAGTGCTGACAGGGAATCAGGCCCAAACTATGGCTACACCTTC | CSADRESGPNYGYTF
few | TRBJ2-7 | TRBV30 | - | TGTGCCTGGAGTGCGGGCCTAAACGAGCAGTACTTC | CAWSAGLNEQYF
- | TRBJ2-7 | TRBV10-3 | - | TGTGCCATCAGTGAGGACAGCTACGAGCAGTACTTC | CAISEDSYEQYF
- | TRBJ2-6 | TRBV9 | - | TGTGCCAGCAGCGTAGGTGGGGCCAACGTCCTGACTTTC | CASSVGGANVLTF
- | TRBJ2-3 | TRBV29-1 | TRBD1 | TGCAGCTTACGGACAGGAGATTTCACAGATACGCAGTATTTT | CSLRTGDFTDTQYF
- | TRBJ1-2 | TRBV5-4 | - | TGTGCCAGCAGCTTGGTGACTTCAGGCTACACCTTC | CASSLVTSGYTF
- | TRBJ1-1 | TRBV5-6 | - | TGTGCCAGCAGCTTCTTGGGGGTTCCCGAAGCTTTCTTT | CASSFLGVPEAFF
- | TRBJ2-2 | TRBV11-1 | - | TGTGCCAGCAGCTTATTGGCAGGGGCCGGGGAGCTGTTTTTT | CASSLLAGAGELFF
once | TRBJ1-6 | TRBV27 | TRBD1 | TGTGCCAGCAGTCCCGGGACAGCGGCATCACCCCTCCACTTT | CASSPGTAASPLHF
- | TRBJ1-3 | TRBV5-5 | TRBD1 | TGTGCCAGCAGCTTGGGTCTGGGACAGGGTTCTTTCGGAAACACCATATATTTT | CASSLGLGQGSFGNTIYF
once | TRBJ2-7 | TRBV12-3/TRBV12-4 | - | TGTGCCAGCAGGGGAGGTAGTAGGGCGGCCGGCGAGCAGTACTTC | CASRGGSRAAGEQYF
- | TRBJ1-2 | TRBV10-3 | TRBD1 | TGTGCCACCCGCTGGGACAGAGTTTCATCTAACTATGGCTACACCTTC | CATRWDRVSSNYGYTF
- | TRBJ2-7 | TRBV9 | - | TGTGCCAGCAGCGTAGGGTCCACGGGAGACTACGAGCAGTACTTC | CASSVGSTGDYEQYF
- | TRBJ1-1 | TRBV11-1 | - | TGTGCCAGCAGCTTAGAAGGGGCGGGGAGGAACACTGAAGCTTTCTTT | CASSLEGAGRNTEAFF
- | TRBJ2-7 | TRBV4-1 | TRBD1 | TGCGCCAGCAGCCAAACCGGGACAGGGGCGTACGAGCAGTACTTC | CASSQTGTGAYEQYF
- | TRBJ1-2 | TRBV6-1 | - | TGTGCCAGCGCGGGGGACTGGGACTATGGCTACACCTTC | CASAGDWDYGYTF
once | TRBJ2-7 | TRBV12-2 | - | TGTGCAAGTCGCGCCCGACTCAGGGGGAAAACGTACTACGAGCAGTACTTC | CASRARLRGKTYYEQYF
few | TRBJ2-7 | TRBV4-2 | - | TGTGCCAGCAGCCAAGACGCGGGTTTTTACGAGCAGTACTTC | CASSQDAGFYEQYF
- | TRBJ2-1 | TRBV5-1 | - | TGCGCCAGCAGCTTGGCGGACGGTTACAATGAGCAGTTCTTC | CASSLADGYNEQFF
few | TRBJ2-1 | TRBV29-1 | - | TGCAGCGTTGTGTTCAGGGGCCTTTACAATGAGCAGTTCTTC | CSVVFRGLYNEQFF
- | TRBJ2-3 | TRBV18 | - | TGTGCCAGCTCACGCCGGGTTTCTCATACAGATACGCAGTATTTT | CASSRRVSHTDTQYF
- | TRBJ1-6 | TRBV10-3 | - | TGTGCCATCAGTAGGGGTTATAATTCACCCCTCCACTTT | CAISRGYNSPLHF
- | TRBJ2-3 | TRBV29-1 | TRBD1 | TGCAGCGTTGATTGGACAGGGGGCACAGATACGCAGTATTTT | CSVDWTGGTDTQYF
few | TRBJ2-1 | TRBV13 | TRBD1 | TGTGCCAGCAGCCTCCGGGACAGTGACTACAATGAGCAGTTCTTC | CASSLRDSDYNEQFF
few | TRBJ2-3 | TRBV18 | - | TGTGCCAGCTCACCCTTAGGGGATACGCAGTATTTT | CASSPLGDTQYF
- | TRBJ1-1 | TRBV30 | - | TGTGCCTGGAGTCCACTCCCCCTCGGACCCGAAGTAACTTTCTTT | CAWSPLPLGPEVTFF
hyperexpanded | TRBJ1-2 | TRBV7-5 | - | - | CISVSEAWGRGYGYTF
- | TRBJ1-4 | TRBV29-1 | TRBD1 | TGCACTGGACAGGATAATGAAAAACTGTTTTTT | CTGQDNEKLFF
- | TRBJ1-1 | TRBV29-1 | TRBD1 | TGCAGCGTTACGACAGGGCGGACTGAAGCTTTCTTT | CSVTTGRTEAFF
- | TRBJ2-6 | TRBV7-9 | - | TGTGCCGGTACAGGGCAGAGCTCGATGGGGGCCAACGTCCTGACTTTC | CAGTGQSSMGANVLTF
- | TRBJ1-1 | TRBV29-1 | TRBD1 | TGCAGCGTTGAATCCTTCGGGGGGGCAGGGGGCAACACTGAAGCTTTCTTT | CSVESFGGAGGNTEAFF
few | TRBJ1-3 | TRBV3-1 | - | TGTGCCAGCAGCCCCTGGACGGGTAGGAATGGAAACACCATATATTTT | CASSPWTGRNGNTIYF
once | TRBJ2-3 | TRBV5-1 | TRBD2 | TGCGCCAGCAGCTTGCTAGCGGGGGGCACAGATACGCAGTATTTT | CASSLLAGGTDTQYF
- | TRBJ2-3 | TRBV6-1 | - | TGTGCCAGCAGTGAAGCGGGGGATACGCAGTATTTT | CASSEAGDTQYF